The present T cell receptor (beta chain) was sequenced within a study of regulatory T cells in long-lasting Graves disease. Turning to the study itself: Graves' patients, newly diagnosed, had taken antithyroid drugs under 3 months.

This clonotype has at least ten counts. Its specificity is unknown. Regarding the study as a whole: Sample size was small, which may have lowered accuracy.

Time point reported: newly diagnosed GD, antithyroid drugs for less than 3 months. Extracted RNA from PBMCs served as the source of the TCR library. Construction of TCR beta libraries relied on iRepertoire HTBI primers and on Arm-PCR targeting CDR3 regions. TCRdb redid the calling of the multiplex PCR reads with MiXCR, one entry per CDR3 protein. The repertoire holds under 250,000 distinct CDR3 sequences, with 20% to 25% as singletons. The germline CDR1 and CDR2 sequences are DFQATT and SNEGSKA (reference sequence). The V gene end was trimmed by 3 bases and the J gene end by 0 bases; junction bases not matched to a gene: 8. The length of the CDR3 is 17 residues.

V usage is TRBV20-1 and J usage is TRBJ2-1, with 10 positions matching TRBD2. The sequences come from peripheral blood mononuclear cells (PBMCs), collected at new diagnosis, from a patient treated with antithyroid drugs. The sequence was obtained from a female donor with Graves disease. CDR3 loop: CSASRLAGYISYNEQFF. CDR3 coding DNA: TGCAGTGCTAGTCGACTAGCGGGCTACATCTCCTACAATGAGCAGTTCTTC.